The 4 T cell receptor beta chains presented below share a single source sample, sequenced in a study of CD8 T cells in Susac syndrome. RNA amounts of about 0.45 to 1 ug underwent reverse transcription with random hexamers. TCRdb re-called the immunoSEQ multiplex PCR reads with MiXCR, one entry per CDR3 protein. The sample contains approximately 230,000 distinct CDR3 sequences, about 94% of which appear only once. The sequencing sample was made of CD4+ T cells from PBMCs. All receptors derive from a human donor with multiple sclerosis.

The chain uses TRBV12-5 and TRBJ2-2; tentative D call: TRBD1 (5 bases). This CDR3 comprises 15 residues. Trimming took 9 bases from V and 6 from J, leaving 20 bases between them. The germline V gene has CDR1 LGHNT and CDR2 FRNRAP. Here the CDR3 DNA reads TGTGCTAGCCGAAGAACCCAGGGAATAGCCGGGGAGCTGTTTTTT. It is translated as CASRRTQGIAGELFF.

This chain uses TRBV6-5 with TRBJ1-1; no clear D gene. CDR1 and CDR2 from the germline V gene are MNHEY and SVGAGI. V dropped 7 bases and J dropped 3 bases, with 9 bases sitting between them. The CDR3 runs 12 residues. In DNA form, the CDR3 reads TGTGCCAGCACCCGAGGTGACACTGAAGCTTTCTTT. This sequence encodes CASTRGDTEAFF.

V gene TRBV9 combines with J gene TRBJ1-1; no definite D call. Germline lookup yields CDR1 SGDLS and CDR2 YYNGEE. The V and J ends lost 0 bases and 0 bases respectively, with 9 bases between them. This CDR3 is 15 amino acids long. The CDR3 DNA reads TGTGCCAGCAGCGTAGCGGGCCGGTTGAACACTGAAGCTTTCTTT. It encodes CASSVAGRLNTEAFF.

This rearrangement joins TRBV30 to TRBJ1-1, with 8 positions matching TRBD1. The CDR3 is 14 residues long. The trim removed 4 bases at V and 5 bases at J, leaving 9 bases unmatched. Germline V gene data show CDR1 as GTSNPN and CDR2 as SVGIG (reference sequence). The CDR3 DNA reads TGTGCCTGGACCAGGGGGCTAAGGGGAACTGAAGCTTTCTTT. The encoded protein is CAWTRGLRGTEAFF.